The entry that follows covers one T cell receptor beta chain sequence. The antigen this receptor binds is unknown. The sample holds no much larger clone one base away, and base qualities are not on file. Collaborating institutions collected whole blood in K2EDTA tubes following their own protocols. For TCRbeta analysis, collaborators shipped samples in one of three forms: frozen whole blood, isolated PBMCs, or DNA extracted from either of those sample types. This sample was included in a study of blood T cell repertoires in COVID-19 (dated by TCRdb to the early 2020s). For context, the study as a whole: Samples covering the acute and convalescent phases of COVID-19 were provided by collaborators in the United States, Italy and Spain. The material from the prospective study consisted of cDNA or gDNA derived from T cells, B-cell-depleted T cells, or PBMCs. The dataset comprised deeply sampled blood TCRbeta repertoires from subjects exposed to, actively infected with, or recovered from COVID-19. The repertoires were released in a freely available public database intended as a resource for research on the immune response to SARS-CoV-2. The samples were drawn from the first 160 participants of the ongoing ImmuneRACE study and from 1,254 subjects provided by 6 global collaborators. Sample metadata almost always included a de-identified subject ID, COVID-19 status, age in years and sex. Where HLA class I and class II types were available, the types were taken from metadata supplied by the sample provider, not from assay-based typing.

TCRbeta CDR3 regions were amplified from genomic DNA by means of the immunoSEQ Assay, a bias-controlled multiplex PCR. The paper's data handling went like this. Within the assay, amplification of reference gene primers was used to estimate how many nucleated cells each sample contained. To quantify the absolute abundance of each unique TCRbeta CDR3 rearrangement, sequence reads were collapsed and filtered. Productive Simpson clonality was computed per sample as the square root of Simpson's diversity index over productive rearrangements. TCRdb retrieved this table from immuneACCESS and kept in-frame rearrangements only. Not all clones are present; in checked studies, unresolved V genes account for under half, and no reason is known for the remainder. The V and J calls and clone size come from that table; D and trimming were worked out from the DNA. This sample holds about 330,000 clones; about 82% were observed only once. 1.5% to 2% of the sample is held by the ten biggest clonotypes.

What the research found in general, with its limitations: How much clinical and demographic metadata was included differed by source and by participant, and the metadata was provided uncurated.

From cysteine to phenylalanine, the CDR3 is 13 amino acids long. Of all the DNA, just the CDR3 is kept, 39 bases in frame from base 1. CDR1 SGHRS and CDR2 YFSETQ were looked up in the germline V gene. V and J lose 4 bases and 14 bases, and a span of 18 bases separates them. This clonotype was sampled from a woman in her fifties or sixties with acute or convalescent COVID-19. The material sequenced was peripheral blood. The chain employs TRBV5-1 and TRBJ2-2, with TRBD1 perhaps the D gene, on 6 matching bases. The sequence in DNA is TGCGCCAGCAGCAATGGAGCAGGGGCTGATCTGTTTTTT. This is translated as CASSNGAGADLFF.